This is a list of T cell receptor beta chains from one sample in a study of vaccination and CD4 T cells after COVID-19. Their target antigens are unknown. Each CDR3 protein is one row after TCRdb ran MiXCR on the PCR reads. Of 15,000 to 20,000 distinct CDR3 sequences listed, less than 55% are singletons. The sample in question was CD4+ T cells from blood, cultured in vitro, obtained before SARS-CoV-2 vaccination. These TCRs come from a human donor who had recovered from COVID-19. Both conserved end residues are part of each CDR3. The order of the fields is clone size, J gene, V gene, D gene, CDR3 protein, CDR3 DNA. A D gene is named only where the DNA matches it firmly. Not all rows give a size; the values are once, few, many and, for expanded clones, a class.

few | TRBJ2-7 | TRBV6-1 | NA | CASSRRNLYEQYF | TGTGCCAGCAGTAGACGGAACCTCTACGAGCAGTACTTC
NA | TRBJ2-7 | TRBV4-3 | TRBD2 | CASSQGLAEAYEQYF | TGCGCCAGCAGCCAAGGTCTAGCGGAGGCCTACGAGCAGTACTTC
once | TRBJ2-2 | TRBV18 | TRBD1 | CANSPGGGTGELFF | TGTGCCAACTCGCCAGGGGGCGGCACCGGGGAGCTGTTTTTT
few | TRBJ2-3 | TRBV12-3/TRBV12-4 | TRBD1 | CASSIGQDTDTQYF | TGTGCCAGCAGTATTGGACAGGACACAGATACGCAGTATTTT
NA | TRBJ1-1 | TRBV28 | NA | CASSFRVRGWTEAFF | TGTGCCAGCAGTTTCAGGGTGAGGGGCTGGACTGAAGCTTTCTTT
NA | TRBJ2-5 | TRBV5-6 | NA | CASSLEQTQYF | TGTGCCAGCAGCTTGGAGCAGACCCAGTACTTC
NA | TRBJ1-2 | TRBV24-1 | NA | CATSDYRTNYGYTF | TGTGCCACCAGTGATTACAGGACTAACTATGGCTACACCTTC
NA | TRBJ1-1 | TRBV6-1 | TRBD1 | CASSAGQGVAFF | TGTGCCAGCAGTGCGGGACAGGGGGTAGCTTTCTTT
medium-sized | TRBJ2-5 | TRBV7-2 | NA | CASSLRLGQETQYF | TGTGCCAGCAGCTTGCGTCTGGGGCAAGAGACCCAGTACTTC
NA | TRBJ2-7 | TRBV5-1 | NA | CASSLTSTAYEQYF | TGCGCCAGCAGCTTGACTAGCACGGCCTACGAGCAGTACTTC
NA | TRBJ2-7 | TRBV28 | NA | CASSLFSYEQYF | TGTGCCAGCAGTTTATTCTCCTACGAGCAGTACTTC
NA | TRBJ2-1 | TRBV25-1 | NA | CASSVDLGAVSSYNEQFF | TGTGCCAGCAGTGTCGATCTGGGGGCGGTGAGCTCCTACAATGAGCAGTTCTTC
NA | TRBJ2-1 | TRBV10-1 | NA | CASSESRSLTYNEQFF | TGCGCCAGCAGTGAGTCGAGATCGCTGACCTACAATGAGCAGTTCTTC
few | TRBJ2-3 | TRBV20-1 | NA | CRAQGDTDTQYF | TGCAGGGCACAGGGCGACACAGATACGCAGTATTTT
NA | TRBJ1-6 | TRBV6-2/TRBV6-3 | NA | CASSDLPFEYNSPLHF | TGTGCCAGCAGCGACCTCCCTTTTGAATATAATTCACCCCTCCACTTT
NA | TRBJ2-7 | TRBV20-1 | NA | CSAKERYEQYF | TGCAGTGCTAAGGAGAGATACGAGCAGTACTTC